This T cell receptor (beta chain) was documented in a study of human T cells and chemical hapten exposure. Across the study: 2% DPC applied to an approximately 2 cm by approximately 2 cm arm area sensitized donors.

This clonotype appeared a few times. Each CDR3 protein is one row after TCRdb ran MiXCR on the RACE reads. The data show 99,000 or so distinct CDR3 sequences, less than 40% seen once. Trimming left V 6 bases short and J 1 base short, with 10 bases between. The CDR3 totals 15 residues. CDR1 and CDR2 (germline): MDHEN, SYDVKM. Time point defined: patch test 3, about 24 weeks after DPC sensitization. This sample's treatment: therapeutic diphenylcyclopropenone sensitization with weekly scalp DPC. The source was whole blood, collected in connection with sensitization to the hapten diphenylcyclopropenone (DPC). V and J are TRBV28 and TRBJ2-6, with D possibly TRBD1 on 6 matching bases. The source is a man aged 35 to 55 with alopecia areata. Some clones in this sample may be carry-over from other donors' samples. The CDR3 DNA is TGTGCCAGCAGCCTACAGGGATCTGGGGCCAACGTCCTGACTTTC. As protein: CASSLQGSGANVLTF.